The clone carrying this T cell receptor beta chain came up a few times. The antigen is undetermined. The sample comes from a study of vaccination effects on CD4 cells after COVID-19. Study-wide points: Small numbers of convalescent patients limited the study. It also lacked early post-infection timepoints. Late post-vaccination, clones induced by infection and those induced by vaccine underwent marked clonal contraction.

Profiling relied on immunoSEQ multiplex PCR, and the TCRdb table lists in-frame clones only, not all of them. The sample includes tens of thousands of clones, roughly 82% of them seen just once. The ViraFEST assay expanded antigen-specific CD4+ T cells with viral peptide pools before sequencing. Researchers isolated CD4+ T cells once approximately 10 days of culture had elapsed. All study participants received two doses of BNT162b2 or mRNA-1273 vaccine. No vaccinee had earlier SARS-CoV-2 infection, and nucleocapsid antibodies were negative. Wells each received over 1.5 million PBMC, cultured with around 10 IU/ml IL-2 and 8.5 to 10 ug/ml peptides. The CDR3 spans 14 residues. CDR1 and CDR2 from the germline V gene are SGHTA and FQGNSA. J gave up 6 bases and V 9 bases, and 8 bases lay outside the gene matches.

This material consisted of CD4+ T cells from PBMCs cultured with HCoV-NL63 spike peptides, taken after COVID-19 vaccination. The clonotype comes from a human donor who received a COVID-19 vaccine. Some clones in this sample may be carry-over from other donors' samples. V usage is TRBV7-2 and J usage is TRBJ2-1, with 10 positions matching TRBD2. In DNA form, the CDR3 reads TGTGCCAGTACAAAACTAGCGGGGACCAATGAGCAGTTCTTC. Translated: CASTKLAGTNEQFF.